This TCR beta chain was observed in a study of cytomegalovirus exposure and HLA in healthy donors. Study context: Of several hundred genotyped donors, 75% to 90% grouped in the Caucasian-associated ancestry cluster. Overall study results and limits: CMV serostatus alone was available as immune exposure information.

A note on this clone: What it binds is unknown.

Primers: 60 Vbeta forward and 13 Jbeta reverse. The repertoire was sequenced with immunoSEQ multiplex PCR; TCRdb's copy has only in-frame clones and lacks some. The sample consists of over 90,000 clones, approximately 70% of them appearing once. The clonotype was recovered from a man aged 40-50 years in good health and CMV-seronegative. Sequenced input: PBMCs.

The CDR3 is CASSSQGTFNSPLHF. The CDR3 nucleotides are TGTGCCAGCAGCTCACAGGGGACGTTCAATTCACCCCTCCACTTT. The rearrangement uses TRBV7-8 and TRBJ1-6, with 7 bases identical to TRBD1. V gave up 4 bases and J gave up 7 bases; unmatched junction bases: 7. CDR1 is SGHVS, CDR2 FQNEAQ, per germline. This CDR3 contains 15 residues. Looking up the rest from reference TRBV7-8 and TRBJ1-6 gives the full variable domain: GAGVSQSPRYKVAKRGQDVALRCDPISGHVSLFWYQQALGQGPEFLTYFQNEAQLDKSGLPSDRFFAERPEGSVSTLKIQRTQQEDSAVYLCASSSQGTFNSPLHFGNGTRLTVT.